In this sample, the clone carrying this T cell receptor (beta chain) turned up many times. This sample is part of a study of T cells in Graves' hyperthyroidism and ophthalmopathy. Overall study: At the time of initial diagnosis and before any treatment, peripheral blood was collected.

Amplification targeted TCR beta CDR3 regions from RNA transcripts. HTBI primers were employed in a first-round RT-PCR of the TCR CDR3. TCRdb reanalysed the multiplex PCR reads using MiXCR and keeps one entry per CDR3 protein. The sample includes 300,000 or so distinct CDR3 sequences, 21% of them seen just once. The CDR3 is 19 amino acids. Trimming removed 3 bases at V and 4 bases at J, with 26 bases between. It was uncontrolled infection, other autoimmune disease, pregnancy or lactation that excluded patients. The chain joins TRBV12-3 or TRBV12-4 to TRBJ2-3; a possible D gene is TRBD2 (6 bases). Material for sequencing was blood. The receptor was derived from a woman in her fifties or sixties with Graves' hyperthyroidism. The CDR3 sequence is CASSFRRSGLARLPDTQYF. CDR3 nucleotides: TGTGCCAGCAGTTTCCGAAGGAGCGGGTTGGCCCGACTTCCAGATACGCAGTATTTT.